The present T cell receptor beta chain was sequenced within a study of blood T cell repertoires in COVID-19. Study-wide context: Samples representing acute and convalescent COVID-19 were sourced from the United States, Italy and Spain. PBMCs, B-cell-depleted T cells, or T cells provided the cDNA or gDNA that made up the material.

The CDR3 is made up of 13 amino acids. The germline V gene has CDR1 WSHSY and CDR2 SAAADI. The trim removed 4 bases at V and 4 bases at J, leaving 1 base unmatched. The method was immunoSEQ multiplex PCR; TCRdb's version includes in-frame clones alone and lacks a portion of them. The sample yields some 250,000 clones, 86% seen once. The sample consisted of peripheral blood. The V and J genes are TRBV10-2 and TRBJ2-7; the match to TRBD2 covers 10 bases. The TCR was taken from a woman between 25 and 40 years old who had recovered from COVID-19. The CDR3 DNA sequence: TGCGCCAGCAGTGTAGCGGGGGGTTACGAGCAGTACTTC. This encodes CASSVAGGYEQYF.